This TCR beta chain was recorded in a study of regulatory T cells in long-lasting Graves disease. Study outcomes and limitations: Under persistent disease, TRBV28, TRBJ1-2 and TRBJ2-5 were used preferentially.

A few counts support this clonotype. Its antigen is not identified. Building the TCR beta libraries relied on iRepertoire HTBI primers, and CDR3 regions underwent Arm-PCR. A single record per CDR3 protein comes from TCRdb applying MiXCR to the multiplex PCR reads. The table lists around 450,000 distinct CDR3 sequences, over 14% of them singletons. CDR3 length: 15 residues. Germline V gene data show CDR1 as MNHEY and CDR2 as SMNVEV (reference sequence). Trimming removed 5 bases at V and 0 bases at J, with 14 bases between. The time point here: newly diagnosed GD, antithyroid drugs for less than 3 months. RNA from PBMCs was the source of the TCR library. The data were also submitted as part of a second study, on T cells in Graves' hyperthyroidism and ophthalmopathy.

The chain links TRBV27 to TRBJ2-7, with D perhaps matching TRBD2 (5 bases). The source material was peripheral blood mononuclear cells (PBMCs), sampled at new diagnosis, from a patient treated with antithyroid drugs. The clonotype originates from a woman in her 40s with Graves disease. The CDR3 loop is CASSLQEGSSYEQYF. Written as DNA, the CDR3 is TGTGCCAGCAGTCTACAAGAGGGTAGCTCCTACGAGCAGTACTTC.